This TCR beta chain is drawn from a study of cytomegalovirus exposure and HLA in healthy donors. Points from the study as a whole: A link between a missense DCLRE1C variant and TCR beta V- and J-gene trimming emerged from a later analysis. Later examination showed HLA-associated TCR beta chains had greater clonal expansion than equally common others. Of the V segments, some could not be distinguished, including TRBV6-2 and TRBV6-3, and were excluded.

PCR involved 60 Vbeta and 13 Jbeta primers. Data came from immunoSEQ multiplex PCR; TCRdb stores just in-frame clones and leaves some out. The sample holds around 130,000 clones, around 78% seen once. V trimming: 5 bases; J trimming: 4 bases; junction bases outside the gene matches: 11. The germline V gene encodes CDR1 SGHRS and CDR2 YFSETQ. The CDR3 has 15 residues. Unrecorded immune exposure was likely among donors, who were nominally healthy when sampled. In the case of this clone: What it recognizes is unknown.

Material: PBMCs. V gene TRBV5-1 combines with J gene TRBJ1-2, with TRBD1 matching 7 bases. The receptor was isolated from a woman between 35 and 50 years old in good health and CMV-seronegative. The CDR3 DNA reads TGCGCCAGCAGAAACATGACAGGGTCGGGCTATGGCTACACCTTC. This gives the protein CASRNMTGSGYGYTF.